This paragraph reports one T cell receptor (beta chain). Its antigen remains unidentified. It has no much larger one-base neighbor in the sample; base qualities were not kept. Using the deep immunoSEQ assay, multiplex PCR amplified TCR CDR3 regions from genomic DNA. Extracted genomic DNA from each cell subset was distributed evenly across all wells of several immunoSEQ 96-well plates, and each plate was treated as a replicate. Each replicate PCR for sorted subsets received approximately 220 ng genomic DNA, equal to roughly 30,000 T cell genomes. Purified libraries were measured with a Qubit 3.0 fluorometer, size-checked on a Bioanalyzer 2100, and measured again with the KAPA Library Quantification kit. Every immunoSEQ 96-well plate was sequenced on a separate single-read 150-cycle Illumina NextSeq 550 flow cell. For the original study's pipeline: The immunoSEQ output contained only junctional sequences without quality scores, so filtering could not match that applied to full-length reads. To assign V/J genes and CDR3, sequences were annotated against IMGT germline references using PyIR, a Python wrapper for IgBLAST v1.9. Reads with weak V/J assignments (E-value above 1e-6), missing CDR3, stop codons, out-of-frame junctions, or ambiguous translated residues were removed. V3J clonotypes were defined as sequences sharing an identical inferred V gene, J gene, and CDR3 amino acid sequence. The percentage overlap between two repertoires was calculated by dividing the number of shared unique clonotypes by the size of the smaller repertoire. Repertoire richness was assessed with RTK rarefaction, the Chao1 estimator, and Recon v2.1 estimates of unobserved clonotypes. Generation probabilities for all TCRbeta clonotypes obtained by the gDNA method from four donors were computed using OLGA. The table was pulled from immuneACCESS by TCRdb, which kept in-frame rearrangements only. Such tables lose some clones; where checked, under half of the loss comes from unresolved V genes, and the rest has no known cause. From that table come the V and J calls and clone size; the DNA was used to work out D and trimming. For this sample the table gives about 2.4 million clones, of which just over 90% were detected only once. The ten largest clonotypes hold roughly 0.15% of the sample.

According to the germline V gene (reference sequence), CDR1 reads LNHDA and CDR2 reads SQIVND. The CDR3 spans 14 residues, from the cysteine through the phenylalanine. The DNA shown is the 42-base CDR3, in frame from base 1. At the junction V is shortened by 6 bases and J by 4 bases, with 15 bases in between. The sample is drawn from a study of shared clonotypes between healthy human individuals (TCRdb year 2020). With regard to the full study: Three men and a couple of women, aged 18 to 49 years, made up the cohort. The study deeply sequenced blood TCR repertoires of roughly five healthy adults to estimate repertoire size and the extent of clonotype sharing between individuals. Different laboratories and diverse techniques were used to prepare libraries and sequence TCR repertoires, to increase sequencing depth and limit assay-specific biases. Per donor, leukapheresis produced somewhere between about 0.8 and 9 billion PBMCs. For each donor, CD4 naive and CD4 memory were each run on three plates, CD8 naive on two plates, and CD8 memory on one plate.

General study outcomes and caveats: The small number of donors limited the genetic and exposure-history diversity represented. Naive subsets generally had larger estimated clonotype richness than memory subsets did. Even with the large sequencing depth, rarefaction of the sorted-subset datasets indicated that sequencing was incomplete. Sampling was restricted to blood, and TCR repertoires in tissues likely differ from the TCR repertoires found in blood. Sharing across a few donors was observed for around 5% of naive CD4, under 4% of naive CD8, about 2.3% of memory CD4, and about 0.38% of memory CD8 clonotypes. Clonotypes shared by all four sorted-subset donors showed higher generation probabilities than non-shared clonotypes. Pairwise subsampling indicated that sequencing depth was expected to affect the degree of clonotype sharing among donors.

The donors were healthy, HIV-negative adults who had no recently reported acute infections or vaccinations. Every donor was a Caucasian adult living in Nashville, Tennessee, USA. Magnetic negative selection was used to enrich CD4+ T cells, after which naive cells were positively selected on CD45RA and the negative fraction became the memory subset. Blood was collected by leukapheresis, and PBMCs were isolated by Ficoll-Histopaque density gradient centrifugation and then cryopreserved in liquid nitrogen vapor phase. Purity and quantity of every magnetically sorted T cell population were checked by analytical flow cytometry. Genomic DNA was isolated from each sorted fraction and quantified by UV absorbance on a Nanodrop 2000c.

The receptor was isolated from a young man in good health. Sequencing used naive CD4+ T cells sorted from blood. Per the publication, the cell subset or site label means: CD45RA+ positively selected. The rearranged segments are TRBV19 and TRBJ1-2, with no confidently assigned D gene. The sequenced DNA: TGTGCCAGTAGATCGACACCTGAGGCCTATGGCTACACCTTC. This encodes CASRSTPEAYGYTF. This CDR3, with the reference TRBV19 and TRBJ1-2 proteins standing in past its ends, gives the full variable domain DGGITQSPKYLFRKEGQNVTLSCEQNLNHDAMYWYRQDPGQGLRLIYYSQIVNDFQKGDIAEGYSVSREKKESFPLTVTSAQKNPTAFYLCASRSTPEAYGYTFGSGTRLTVV.